This section outlines one T cell receptor (beta chain) sequence together with its context. In the authors' methods: Quantification of nucleated cells was approximated via reference gene primer amplification. Sequencing was performed with immunoSEQ multiplex PCR; in TCRdb, only in-frame clones are kept and a portion is missing. The V and J calls and the clone size are those of that table, but D and trimming were determined from the DNA. Found here are 200,000 to 300,000 clones, approximately 87% of them singletons; the top ten hold 6.2%. This record belongs to a study of blood T cell repertoires in COVID-19. The origin of this receptor is a man in his sixties with acute or convalescent COVID-19. The sample taken for sequencing was peripheral blood.

CDR3 sequence (DNA): TGTGCCAGCAGCTTGGCAGGTAGGGGGACCAGGACAGATACGCAGTATTTT. This codes for CASSLAGRGTRTDTQYF. V is TRBV5-4 and J is TRBJ2-3, with D possibly TRBD1 on 6 matching bases. V lost 0 bases and J 3 bases, leaving 17 bases between the germline ends. The germline gives CDR1 SGHNT, CDR2 YYREEE (reference sequence). The CDR3 contains 17 residues.